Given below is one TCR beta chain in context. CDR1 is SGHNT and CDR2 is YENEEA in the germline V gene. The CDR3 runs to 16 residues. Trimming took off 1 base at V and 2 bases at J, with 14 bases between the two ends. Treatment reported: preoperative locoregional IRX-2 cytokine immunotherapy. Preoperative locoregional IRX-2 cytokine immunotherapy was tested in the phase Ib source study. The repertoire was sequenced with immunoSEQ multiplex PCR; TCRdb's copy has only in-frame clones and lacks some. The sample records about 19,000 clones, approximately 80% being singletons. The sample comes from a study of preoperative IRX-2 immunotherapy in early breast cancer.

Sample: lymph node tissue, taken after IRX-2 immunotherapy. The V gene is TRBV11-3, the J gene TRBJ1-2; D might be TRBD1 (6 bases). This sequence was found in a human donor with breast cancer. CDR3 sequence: CASSLGEGGPNYGYTF. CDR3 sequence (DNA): TGTGCCAGCAGCTTAGGAGAAGGGGGGCCCAACTATGGCTACACCTTC.